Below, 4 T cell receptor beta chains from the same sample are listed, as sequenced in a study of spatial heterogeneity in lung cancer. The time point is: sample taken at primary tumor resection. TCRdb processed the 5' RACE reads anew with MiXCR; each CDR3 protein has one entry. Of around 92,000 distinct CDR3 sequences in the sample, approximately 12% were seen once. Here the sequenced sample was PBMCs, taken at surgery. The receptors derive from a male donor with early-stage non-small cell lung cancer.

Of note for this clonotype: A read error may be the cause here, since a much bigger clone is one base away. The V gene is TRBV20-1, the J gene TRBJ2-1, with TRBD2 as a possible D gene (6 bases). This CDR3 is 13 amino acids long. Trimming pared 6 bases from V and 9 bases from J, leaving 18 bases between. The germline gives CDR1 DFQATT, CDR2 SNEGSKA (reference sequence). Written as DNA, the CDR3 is TGCAGTGCAGAGCGGGTGAGTAACGGTGAGCAGTTCTTC. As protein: CSAERVSNGEQFF.

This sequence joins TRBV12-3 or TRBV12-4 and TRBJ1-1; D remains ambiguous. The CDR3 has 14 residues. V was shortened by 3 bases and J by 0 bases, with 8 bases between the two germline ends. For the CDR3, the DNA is TGTGCCAGCAGTTTCCTGGGAGTGAACACTGAAGCTTTCTTT. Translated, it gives CASSFLGVNTEAFF.

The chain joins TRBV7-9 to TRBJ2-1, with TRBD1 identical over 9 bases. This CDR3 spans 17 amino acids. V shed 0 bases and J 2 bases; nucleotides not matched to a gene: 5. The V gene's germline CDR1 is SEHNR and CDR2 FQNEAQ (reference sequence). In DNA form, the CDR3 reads TGTGCCAGCAGCTTAGCTTTCGGACAGGGGCCCTACAATGAGCAGTTCTTC. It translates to CASSLAFGQGPYNEQFF.

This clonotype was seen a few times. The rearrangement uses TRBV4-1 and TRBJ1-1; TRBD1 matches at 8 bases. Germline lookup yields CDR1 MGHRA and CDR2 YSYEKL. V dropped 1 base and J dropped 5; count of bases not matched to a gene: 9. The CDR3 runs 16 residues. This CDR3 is CASSQGSTGGVTEAFF. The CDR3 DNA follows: TGCGCCAGCAGCCAAGGGAGCACAGGGGGGGTTACTGAAGCTTTCTTT.